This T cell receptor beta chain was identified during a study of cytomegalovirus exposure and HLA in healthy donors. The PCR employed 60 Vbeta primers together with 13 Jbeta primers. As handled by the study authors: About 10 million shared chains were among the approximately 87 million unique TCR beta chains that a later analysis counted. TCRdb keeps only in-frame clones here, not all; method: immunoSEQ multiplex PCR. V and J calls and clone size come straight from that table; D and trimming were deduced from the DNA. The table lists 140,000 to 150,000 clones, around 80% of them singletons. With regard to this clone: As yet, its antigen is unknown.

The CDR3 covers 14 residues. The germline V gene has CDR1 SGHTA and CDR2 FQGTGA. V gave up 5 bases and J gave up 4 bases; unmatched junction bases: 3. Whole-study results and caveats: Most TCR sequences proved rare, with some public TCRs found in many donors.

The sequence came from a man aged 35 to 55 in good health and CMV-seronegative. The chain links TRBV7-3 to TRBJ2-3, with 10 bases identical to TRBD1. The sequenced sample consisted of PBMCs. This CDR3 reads CASSPTGGADTQYF. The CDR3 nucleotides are TGTGCCAGCAGCCCGACAGGGGGCGCAGATACGCAGTATTTT.